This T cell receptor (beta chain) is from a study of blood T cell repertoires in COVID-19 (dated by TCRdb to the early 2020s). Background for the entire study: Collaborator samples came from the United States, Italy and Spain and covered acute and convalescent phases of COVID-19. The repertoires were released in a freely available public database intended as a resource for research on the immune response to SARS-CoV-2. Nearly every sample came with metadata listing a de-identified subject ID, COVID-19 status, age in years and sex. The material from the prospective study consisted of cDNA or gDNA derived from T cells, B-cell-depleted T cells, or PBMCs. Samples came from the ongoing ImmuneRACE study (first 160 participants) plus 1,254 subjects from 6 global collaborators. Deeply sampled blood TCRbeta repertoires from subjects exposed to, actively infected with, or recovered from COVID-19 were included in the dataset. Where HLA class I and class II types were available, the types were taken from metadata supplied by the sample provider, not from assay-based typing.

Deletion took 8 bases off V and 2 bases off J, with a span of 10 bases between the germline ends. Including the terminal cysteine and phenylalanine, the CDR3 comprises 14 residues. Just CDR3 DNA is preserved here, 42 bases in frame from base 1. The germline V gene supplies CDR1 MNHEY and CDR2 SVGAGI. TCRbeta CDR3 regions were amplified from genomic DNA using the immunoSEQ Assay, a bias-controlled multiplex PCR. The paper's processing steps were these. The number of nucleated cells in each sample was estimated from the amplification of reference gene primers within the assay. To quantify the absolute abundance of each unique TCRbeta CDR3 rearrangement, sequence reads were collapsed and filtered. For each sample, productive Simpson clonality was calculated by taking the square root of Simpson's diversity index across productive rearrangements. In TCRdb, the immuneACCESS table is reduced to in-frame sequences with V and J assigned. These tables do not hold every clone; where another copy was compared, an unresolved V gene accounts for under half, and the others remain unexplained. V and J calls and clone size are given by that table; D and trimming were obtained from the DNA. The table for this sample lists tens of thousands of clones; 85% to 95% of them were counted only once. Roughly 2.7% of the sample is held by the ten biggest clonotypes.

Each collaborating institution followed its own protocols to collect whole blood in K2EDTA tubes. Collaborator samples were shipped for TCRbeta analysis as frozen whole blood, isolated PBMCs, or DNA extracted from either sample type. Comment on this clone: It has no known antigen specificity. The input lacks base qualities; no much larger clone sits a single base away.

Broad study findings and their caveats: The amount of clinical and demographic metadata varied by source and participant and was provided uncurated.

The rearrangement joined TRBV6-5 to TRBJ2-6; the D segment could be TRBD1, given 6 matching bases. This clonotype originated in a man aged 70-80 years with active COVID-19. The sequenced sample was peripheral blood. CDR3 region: CASGGHAGANVLTF. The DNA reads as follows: TGTGCCAGCGGGGGCCATGCTGGGGCCAACGTCCTGACTTTC.